The next 18 T cell receptor beta chains were all read from a single sample in a study of glioma-infiltrating T cells after dendritic cell vaccination. Clones were sequenced by immunoSEQ multiplex PCR, and TCRdb holds only the in-frame ones, with some missing. The sample yields around 100,000 clones, 81% seen once. Here the sequenced sample was blood, taken before dendritic cell vaccination. The receptors here all came from a human donor with glioblastoma.

The chain combines TRBV4-3 with TRBJ2-5, with 8 bases that match TRBD1. The CDR3 is 15 amino acids. Germline assignment: CDR1 LGHNA and CDR2 YSLEER. The V and J ends lost 5 bases and 5 bases, in that order; junction bases with no gene match: 10. In DNA, the CDR3 is TGCGCCAGCAGCATGTCCGGGACAGGCAGGGAGACCCAGTACTTC. Translating it yields CASSMSGTGRETQYF.

This rearrangement joins TRBV5-1 to TRBJ2-5; 13 bases align to TRBD2. The assigned J gene may be wrong: the sequence end matches TRBJ2-7 better. Per the germline V gene, CDR1 is SGHRS and CDR2 is YFSETQ. This CDR3 spans 15 amino acids. CDR3 region: CASSLGLAGGYEQYF. CDR3 DNA sequence: TGCGCCAGCAGCTTGGGACTAGCGGGGGGCTACGAGCAGTACTTC.

V gene TRBV5-4 combines with J gene TRBJ2-2, with D perhaps TRBD2 (6 bases). This CDR3 is built from 15 residues. Trimming cost V 2 bases and J 5 bases, with 13 bases left between them. From germline, CDR1 is SGHNT and CDR2 YYREEE (reference sequence). CDR3 in DNA: TGTGCCAGCAGCTTAGGAGGGGTAGTAACCGGGGAGCTGTTTTTT. Translating it yields CASSLGGVVTGELFF.

Here the CDR3 reads CASSSGGLAGDGEQFF. In nucleotides, the CDR3 is TGTGCCAGCAGCTCAGGGGGACTAGCGGGTGATGGGGAGCAGTTCTTC. The V and J genes are TRBV11-3 and TRBJ2-1; 12 bases agree with TRBD2. Germline loops: CDR1 SGHNT, CDR2 YENEEA. Germline trimming cut 4 bases from V and 10 bases from J; bases unmatched to any gene: 11. This CDR3 has 16 residues.

J is TRBJ1-1 and V is TRBV7-3, with D perhaps matching TRBD1 (6 bases). The CDR3 has 18 residues. Trimming shortened V by 5 bases and J by 5 bases, and 27 bases separated the two germline ends. CDR1 and CDR2 (germline): SGHTA, FQGTGA. In nucleotides, the CDR3 is TGTGCCAGCAGCACCCGAAACAGGGAGATCGGTAGACCTACTGAAGCTTTCTTT. Protein: CASSTRNREIGRPTEAFF.

The chain couples TRBV27 to TRBJ1-5, with 8 bases that match TRBD1. Germline V gene sequence: CDR1 MNHEY, CDR2 SMNVEV (reference sequence). The CDR3 consists of 16 residues. V gave up 5 bases and J gave up 1 base; unmatched junction bases: 7. This CDR3 reads CASSRQGALSNQPQHF. In DNA form, the CDR3 reads TGTGCCAGCAGTCGCCAGGGGGCATTGAGCAATCAGCCCCAGCATTTT.

This sequence joins TRBV9 and TRBJ2-3; D not resolved. The ends were cut back, 3 bases at V and 8 bases at J, with 13 bases in the middle. CDR1 is SGDLS and CDR2 is YYNGEE in the germline V gene. There are 13 residues in the CDR3. CDR3 sequence: CASSALSPGTQYF. The CDR3 DNA reads as TGTGCCAGCAGCGCCCTCTCTCCGGGTACGCAGTATTTT.

This clone came up a few times. Within the sample, other DNA sequences also encode this same CDR3. The chain has TRBV7-2 and TRBJ2-5, with TRBD1 matching 7 bases. Trimming removed 3 bases from V and 1 base from J; junction bases left unmatched: 2. Germline V gene sequence: CDR1 SGHTA, CDR2 FQGNSA. The CDR3 covers 14 residues. The CDR3 DNA reads as TGTGCCAGCAGCTTCGACAGGGTCCAAGAGACCCAGTACTTC. As protein: CASSFDRVQETQYF.

The V gene is TRBV7-9, the J gene TRBJ2-5, with D hard to call. Trimming pared 2 bases from V and 5 bases from J, leaving 12 bases between. The CDR3 is made up of 14 amino acids. CDR1 is SEHNR, CDR2 FQNEAQ, per germline (reference sequence). DNA for the CDR3: TGTGCCAGCAGCTTAAGGCAGGCCGGCGAGACCCAGTACTTC. Its translation is CASSLRQAGETQYF.

J is TRBJ1-2 and V is TRBV19, with 7 bases matching TRBD1. The V gene's germline CDR1 is LNHDA and CDR2 SQIVND (reference sequence). This CDR3 comprises 15 residues. V trimming: 2 bases; J trimming: 4 bases; junction bases outside the gene matches: 7. DNA of the CDR3: TGTGCCAGTAGTATAATGGGGGACAGCCCCTATGGCTACACCTTC. This sequence encodes CASSIMGDSPYGYTF.

The rearrangement links TRBV19 to TRBJ1-3; 7 bases map to TRBD1. The V gene end was trimmed by 7 bases and the J gene end by 0 bases; junction bases not matched to a gene: 3. The CDR3 totals 14 residues. Germline V gives CDR1 LNHDA, CDR2 SQIVND (reference sequence). CDR3: CASKGQSSGNTIYF. CDR3 DNA: TGTGCCAGTAAGGGACAGTCCTCTGGAAACACCATATATTTT. The full variable domain, completed using reference TRBV19 and TRBJ1-3, is DGGITQSPKYLFRKEGQNVTLSCEQNLNHDAMYWYRQDPGQGLRLIYYSQIVNDFQKGDIAEGYSVSREKKESFPLTVTSAQKNPTAFYLCASKGQSSGNTIYFGEGSWLTVV.

The chain carries TRBV12-5 and TRBJ2-7; 11 bases align to TRBD2. Germline trimming cut 0 bases from V and 0 bases from J; bases unmatched to any gene: 4. Per germline, CDR1 LGHNT and CDR2 FRNRAP. The CDR3 is made up of 17 amino acids. The CDR3 region has the DNA TGTGCTAGTGGTTTGGTACTAGCGGGGGCTAGCTCCTACGAGCAGTACTTC. It specifies CASGLVLAGASSYEQYF. The full variable domain, its missing parts supplied by reference TRBV12-5 and TRBJ2-7, is DARVTQTPRHKVTEMGQEVTMRCQPILGHNTVFWYRQTMMQGLELLAYFRNRAPLDDSGMPKDRFSAEMPDATLATLKIQPSEPRDSAVYFCASGLVLAGASSYEQYFGPGTRLTVT.

The chain couples TRBV4-1 to TRBJ2-2; D uncertain. The CDR3 is 16 residues long. Trimming stripped 2 bases from V and 2 bases from J, with 12 bases between. Germline V gene sequence: CDR1 MGHRA, CDR2 YSYEKL. DNA for the CDR3: TGCGCCAGCAGCCAAATCCCTAACAGTAACACCGGGGAGCTGTTTTTT. It codes for CASSQIPNSNTGELFF.

The gene calls are TRBV2 and TRBJ2-3; D remains ambiguous. The CDR3 extends over 14 amino acids. V lost 3 bases to trimming and J lost 2 bases, with 9 bases between them. Germline V CDR1 and CDR2: SNHLY, FYNNEI. The CDR3 DNA reads TGTGCCAGCAGTGAGCAGGTGTACACAGATACGCAGTATTTT. Translated: CASSEQVYTDTQYF.

The J gene is TRBJ2-3, the V gene TRBV28; D is undetermined. Germline CDR1 MDHEN, CDR2 SYDVKM. The CDR3 covers 16 residues. V was cut by 5 bases and J by 0 bases, with 15 bases left in between. The DNA of the CDR3 is TGTGCCAGCAGTATGGGTTCGCGACTTAGCACAGATACGCAGTATTTT. Translated, it gives CASSMGSRLSTDTQYF.

V gene TRBV4-1 combines with J gene TRBJ1-5, with D possibly matching TRBD1 (5 bases). Germline values: CDR1 MGHRA, CDR2 YSYEKL. V dropped 3 bases and J dropped 4 bases, with 25 bases sitting between them. The CDR3 has 19 amino acids. CDR3 coding DNA: TGCGCCAGCAGCCAGGAGATAATCAGGGCTCAGGTCCAGAATCAGCCCCAGCATTTT. Translating it yields CASSQEIIRAQVQNQPQHF.

The V and J genes are TRBV18 and TRBJ2-7; D possibly corresponds to TRBD2 (5 bases). This CDR3 comprises 13 residues. V lost 3 bases to trimming and J lost 2 bases, with 8 bases between them. Germline V CDR1 and CDR2: KGHSH, LQKENI. CDR3 protein: CASSPDGTYEQYF. In DNA, the CDR3 is TGTGCCAGCTCACCGGACGGGACCTACGAGCAGTACTTC.

Only one count was recorded for this clone. The chain links TRBV7-2 to TRBJ1-5, with D maybe TRBD1 (5 bases). The CDR3 runs to 13 residues. The V and J ends lost 5 bases and 5 bases respectively, with 10 bases between them. From germline, CDR1 is SGHTA and CDR2 FQGNSA. CDR3 nucleotides: TGTGCCAGCAGCCCCGGGACTTATCAGCCCCAGCATTTT. The encoded protein is CASSPGTYQPQHF.